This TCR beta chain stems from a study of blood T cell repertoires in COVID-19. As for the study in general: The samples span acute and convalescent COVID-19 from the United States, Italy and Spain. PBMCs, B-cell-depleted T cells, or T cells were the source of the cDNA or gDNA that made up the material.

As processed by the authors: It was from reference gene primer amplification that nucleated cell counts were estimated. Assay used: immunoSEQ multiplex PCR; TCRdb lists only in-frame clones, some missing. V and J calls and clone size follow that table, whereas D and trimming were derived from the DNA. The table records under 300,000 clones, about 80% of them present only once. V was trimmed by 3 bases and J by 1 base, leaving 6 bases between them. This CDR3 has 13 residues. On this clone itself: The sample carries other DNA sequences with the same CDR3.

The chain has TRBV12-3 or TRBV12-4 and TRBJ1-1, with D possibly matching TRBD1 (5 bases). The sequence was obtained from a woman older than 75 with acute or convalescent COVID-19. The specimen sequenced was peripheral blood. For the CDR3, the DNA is TGTGCCAGCAGTTTTCAGGGGAACACTGAAGCTTTCTTT. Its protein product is CASSFQGNTEAFF.